A single T cell receptor (beta chain) is shown here with its context. Its antigen is unknown. Sequenced by immunoSEQ multiplex PCR; TCRdb stores in-frame clones only, minus some. Among some 13,000 clones, around 90% were seen once, and the ten largest hold about 0.86%. The sample originates from a study of untreated major depressive disorder. Notes on the study in general: Compared with controls, depressed patients showed more TRBV05-01 (Vbeta 5.1) usage in CD4+ T cells. The small study sample limits how generally findings apply.

Excluded: major illness, comorbidity, regular medication, drug use, over 100 g alcohol weekly. Germline CDR1 MNHEY, CDR2 SMNVEV (reference sequence). The CDR3 has 15 residues. The V and J ends lost 2 bases and 2 bases respectively, with 12 bases between them. Specimen: CD4+ T cells from PBMCs. The chain is built from TRBV27 and TRBJ1-2; TRBD1 is a possible D gene (5 bases). This TCR came from a man aged 30 to 45 with major depressive disorder. CDR3 in amino acids: CASSLRRGVNYGYTF. DNA for the CDR3: TGTGCCAGCAGTTTACGGAGGGGAGTCAACTATGGCTACACCTTC.